Here is one T cell receptor (beta chain) with its context. The sample comes from a study of shared clonotypes between healthy human individuals. Sequenced by immunoSEQ multiplex PCR; TCRdb stores in-frame clones only, minus some. The data show about 560,000 clones, around 78% seen once. The sequencing input was PBMCs. This clonotype was sampled from a woman in her forties in good health. Some clones in this sample may be carry-over from other donors' samples.

CDR3 protein: CASSLDGRSGEQYF. CDR3 DNA sequence: TGCGCCAGCAGCTTGGACGGCCGCTCCGGCGAGCAGTACTTC. The chain links TRBV5-1 to TRBJ2-7, with D unclear. Trimming pared 0 bases from V and 6 bases from J, leaving 13 bases between. The CDR3 covers 14 residues. Germline-derived CDR1 and CDR2 are SGHRS and YFSETQ. The entire variable domain, with the rest obtained from reference TRBV5-1 and TRBJ2-7, is as follows: KAGVTQTPRYLIKTRGQQVTLSCSPISGHRSVSWYQQTPGQGLQFLFEYFSETQRNKGNFPGRFSGRQFSNSRSEMNVSTLELGDSALYLCASSLDGRSGEQYFGPGTRLTVT.